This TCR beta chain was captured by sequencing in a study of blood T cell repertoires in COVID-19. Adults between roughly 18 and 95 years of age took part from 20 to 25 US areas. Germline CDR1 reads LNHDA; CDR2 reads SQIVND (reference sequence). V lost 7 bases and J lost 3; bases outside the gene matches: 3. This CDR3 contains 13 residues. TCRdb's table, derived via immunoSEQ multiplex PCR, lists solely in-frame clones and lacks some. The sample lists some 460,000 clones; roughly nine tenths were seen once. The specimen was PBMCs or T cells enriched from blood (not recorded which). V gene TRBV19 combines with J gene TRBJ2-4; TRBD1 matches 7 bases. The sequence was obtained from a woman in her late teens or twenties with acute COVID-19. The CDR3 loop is CASNQGVKNIQYF. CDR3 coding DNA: TGTGCCAGTAATCAGGGGGTCAAAAACATTCAGTACTTC. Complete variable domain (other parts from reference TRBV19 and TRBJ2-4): DGGITQSPKYLFRKEGQNVTLSCEQNLNHDAMYWYRQDPGQGLRLIYYSQIVNDFQKGDIAEGYSVSREKKESFPLTVTSAQKNPTAFYLCASNQGVKNIQYFGAGTRLSVL.